The 2 T cell receptor beta chains presented below share a single source sample, sequenced in a study of response to subunit inactivated influenza vaccine. TCRdb re-analysed the RT-PCR reads in MiXCR, keeping a single row per CDR3 protein. The table lists 500,000 to 550,000 distinct CDR3 sequences, less than 7.5% of them singletons. This specimen was PBMCs from blood, taken about 23 months after vaccination. The receptors were sampled from a man aged 45-69 years who received an inactivated influenza vaccine.

This clonotype was seen repeatedly, ten times or more. The chain carries TRBV12-3 or TRBV12-4 and TRBJ2-5; no reliable D call. Trimming cost V 3 bases and J 2 bases, with 16 bases left between them. This CDR3 has 16 residues. The CDR3, as DNA: TGTGCCAGCAGTTTTGGTAGTTTCCACCAACAAGAGACCCAGTACTTC. As protein: CASSFGSFHQQETQYF.

The chain couples TRBV7-2 to TRBJ2-5; 11 bases line up with TRBD2. Germline CDR1 is SGHTA and CDR2 is FQGNSA. There are 17 residues in the CDR3. The V gene end was trimmed by 5 bases and the J gene end by 5 bases; junction bases not matched to a gene: 13. The CDR3 loop is CASSPLGPASGRETQYF. CDR3 DNA sequence: TGTGCCAGCAGCCCCCTAGGTCCGGCTAGCGGGAGGGAGACCCAGTACTTC.